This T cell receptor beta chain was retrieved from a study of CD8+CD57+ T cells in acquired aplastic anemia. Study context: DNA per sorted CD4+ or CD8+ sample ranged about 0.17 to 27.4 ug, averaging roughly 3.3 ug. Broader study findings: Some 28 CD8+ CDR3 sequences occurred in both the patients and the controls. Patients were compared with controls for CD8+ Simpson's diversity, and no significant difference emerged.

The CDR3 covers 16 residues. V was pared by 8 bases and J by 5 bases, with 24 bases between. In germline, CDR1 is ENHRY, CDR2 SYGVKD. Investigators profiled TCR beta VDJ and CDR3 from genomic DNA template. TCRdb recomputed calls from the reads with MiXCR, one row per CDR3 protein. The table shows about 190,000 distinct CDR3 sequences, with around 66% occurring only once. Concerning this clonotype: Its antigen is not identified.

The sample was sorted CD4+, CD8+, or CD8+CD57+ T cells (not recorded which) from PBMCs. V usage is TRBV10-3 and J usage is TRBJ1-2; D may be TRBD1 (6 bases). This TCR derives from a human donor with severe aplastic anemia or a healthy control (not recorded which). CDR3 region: CAIEARITGQYYGYTF. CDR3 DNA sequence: TGTGCCATCGAGGCCAGGATTACAGGACAGTATTATGGCTACACCTTC.